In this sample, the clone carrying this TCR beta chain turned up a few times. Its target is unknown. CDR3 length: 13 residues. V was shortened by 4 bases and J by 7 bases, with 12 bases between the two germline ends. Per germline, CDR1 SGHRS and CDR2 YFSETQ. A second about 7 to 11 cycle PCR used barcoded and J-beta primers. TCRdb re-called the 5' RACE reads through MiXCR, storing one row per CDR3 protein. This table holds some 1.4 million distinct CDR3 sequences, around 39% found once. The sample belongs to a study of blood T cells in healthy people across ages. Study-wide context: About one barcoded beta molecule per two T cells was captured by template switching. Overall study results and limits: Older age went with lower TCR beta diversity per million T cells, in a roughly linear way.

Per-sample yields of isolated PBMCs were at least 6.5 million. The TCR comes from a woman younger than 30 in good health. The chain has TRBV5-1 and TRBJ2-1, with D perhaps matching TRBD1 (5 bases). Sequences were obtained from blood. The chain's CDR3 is CASSIAGINEQFF. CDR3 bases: TGCGCCAGCAGCATCGCAGGGATTAATGAGCAGTTCTTC.